This paragraph covers one T cell receptor beta chain sequence. Its antigen is still unknown. This entry is derived from a study of cytomegalovirus exposure and HLA in healthy donors. Whole-study findings and limits: First-cohort TCR clusters were later found to tend to co-occur in the roughly 130 validation repertoires. As confirmed in vitro, a few CMV-associated chains were specific for CMV antigens. For most TCR sequences rarity was the rule, although some public TCRs occurred in many donors. The classifier, whose performance was assessed in both the original and validation cohorts, reportedly diagnosed cytomegalovirus status with high specificity and sensitivity.

Only in-frame clones appear in the TCRdb table, and some are missing; sequencing was by immunoSEQ multiplex PCR. The data hold about 180,000 clones, with about 89% observed a single time. The CDR3 loop spans 13 amino acids. Per germline, CDR1 MDHEN and CDR2 SYDVKM. V was shortened by 3 bases and J by 7 bases, with 12 bases between the two germline ends. The J gene is TRBJ1-1, the V gene TRBV28; D is possibly TRBD1 (6 bases). Sequencing input: PBMCs. This receptor was identified in a man aged 18 to 29 in good health and CMV-seropositive. CDR3 in DNA: TGTGCCAGCAGTTTTCTGGGGGCAAATGAAGCTTTCTTT. This encodes CASSFLGANEAFF.